Listed below are T cell receptor beta chains from one sample, sequenced in a study of beta chain features in type 1 diabetes. Assay used: immunoSEQ multiplex PCR; TCRdb lists only in-frame clones, some missing. The sample lists hundreds of thousands of clones; approximately 12% were seen once. The sample consisted of naive CD4+ T cells from blood. Receptors were obtained from a man between 18 and 35 years old in good health. The CDR3 runs from the conserved cysteine through the conserved F or W. The D gene is left open where the match is weak.

V,D,CDR3
TRBV2,TRBD2,CASGGTSQETQYF
TRBV7-3,NA,CASSRGENTEAFF
TRBV29-1,TRBD1,CSPATGREKLFF
TRBV30,TRBD1,CAWSTWTGNFF
TRBV4-2,NA,CASSQSTLTGWGDGYTF
TRBV27,TRBD2,CASVRSAGVGYEQYF
TRBV5-1,TRBD2,CASSARTSGTYNEQFF
TRBV9,NA,CASSARDFSGANVLTF
TRBV6-1,NA,CATRTSHLLIYGYTF
TRBV19,NA,CASGTVSYEQYF
TRBV18,NA,CASSPLGETQYF
TRBV7-9,NA,CASSPSTYEQYF
TRBV5-4,TRBD2,CASTTTPGTSGRSSYNEQFF
TRBV9,NA,CASSVAGGRGNEQYF
TRBV2,NA,CATNYEQYF
TRBV7-9,NA,CASSLALGTGTRETQYF
TRBV4-3,NA,CASSLGTMPQETQYF
TRBV4-3,TRBD2,CASSPRRGGGGGELFF
TRBV5-4,TRBD2,CASSPGLAGGDTQYF
TRBV4-2,NA,CASSQEGGGSLVGYTF
TRBV5-1,TRBD2,CASSRGTSGYYNEQFF
TRBV5-1,TRBD1,CASSRTGSTDTQYF
TRBV28,TRBD2,CASSFGTNRELFF
TRBV7-2,NA,CASQGWETQYF
TRBV18,NA,CASSPGQSNQPQHF
TRBV2,TRBD1,CASRAGRQGAYEQYF
TRBV7-9,TRBD2,CASSLGLAAYEQYF
TRBV9,TRBD2,CASSLRSSGEQFF
TRBV7-9,NA,CASSLGPPRQNYQETQYF